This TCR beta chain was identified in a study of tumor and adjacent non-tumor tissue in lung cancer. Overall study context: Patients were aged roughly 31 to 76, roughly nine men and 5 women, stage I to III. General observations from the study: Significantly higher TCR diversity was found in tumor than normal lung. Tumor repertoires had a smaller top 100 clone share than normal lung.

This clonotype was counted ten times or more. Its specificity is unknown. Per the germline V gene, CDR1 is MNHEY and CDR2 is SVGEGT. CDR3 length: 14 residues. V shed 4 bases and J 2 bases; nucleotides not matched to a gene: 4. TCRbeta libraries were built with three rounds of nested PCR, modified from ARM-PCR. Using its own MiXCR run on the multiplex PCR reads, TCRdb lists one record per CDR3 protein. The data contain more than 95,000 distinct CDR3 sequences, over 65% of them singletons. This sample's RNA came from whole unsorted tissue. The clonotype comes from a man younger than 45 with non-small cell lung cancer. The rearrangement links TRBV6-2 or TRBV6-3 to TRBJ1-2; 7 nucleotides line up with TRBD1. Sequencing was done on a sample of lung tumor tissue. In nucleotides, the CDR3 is TGTGCCAGCAGTTCGACAGGGCCGAACTATGGCTACACCTTC. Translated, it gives CASSSTGPNYGYTF.